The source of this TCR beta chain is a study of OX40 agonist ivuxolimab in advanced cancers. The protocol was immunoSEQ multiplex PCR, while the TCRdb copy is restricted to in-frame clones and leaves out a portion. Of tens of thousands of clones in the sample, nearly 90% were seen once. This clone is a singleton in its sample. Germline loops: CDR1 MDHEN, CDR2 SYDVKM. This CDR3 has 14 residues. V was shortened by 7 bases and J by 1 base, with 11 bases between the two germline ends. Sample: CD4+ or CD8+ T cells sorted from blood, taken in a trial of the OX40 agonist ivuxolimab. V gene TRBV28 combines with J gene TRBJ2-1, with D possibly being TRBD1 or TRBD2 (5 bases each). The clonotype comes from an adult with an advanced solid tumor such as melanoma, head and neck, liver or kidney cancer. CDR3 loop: CASTGGGSYNEQFF. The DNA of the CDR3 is TGTGCCAGCACGGGTGGGGGATCCTACAATGAGCAGTTCTTC. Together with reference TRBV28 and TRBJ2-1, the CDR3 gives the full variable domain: DVKVTQSSRYLVKRTGEKVFLECVQDMDHENMFWYRQDPGLGLRLIYFSYDVKMKEKGDIPEGYSVSREKKERFSLILESASTNQTSMYLCASTGGGSYNEQFFGPGTRLTVL.